These T cell receptor beta chains were read from a single sample in a study of T cell clones after liver transplantation. The table came from immunoSEQ multiplex PCR; TCRdb's copy has only in-frame clones and leaves some out. The table has roughly 73,000 clones, 75% to 90% seen once. The sample consisted of CD4+ T cells from blood, taken before liver transplant. The receptors shown here come from a human donor who received a liver transplant. CDR3s include the opening cysteine and the closing phenylalanine or tryptophan. The D gene is left open where the match is weak.

J: TRBJ1-5; V: TRBV19; D: -; CDR3: CASSIDRDFFSNQPQHF
J: TRBJ1-4; V: TRBV27; D: -; CDR3: CASSFRESEKLFF
J: TRBJ2-1; V: TRBV5-1; D: -; CDR3: CASSFSRGRYNEQFF
J: TRBJ1-1; V: TRBV5-1; D: TRBD1; CDR3: CASSLDRGLDTEAFF
J: TRBJ2-7; V: TRBV7-2; D: TRBD1; CDR3: CASSLAQGQGVGYEQYF
J: TRBJ1-1; V: TRBV20-1; D: -; CDR3: CSARVPREAFF
J: TRBJ1-2; V: TRBV4-2; D: TRBD1; CDR3: CASSLLTGRDVGGYTF
J: TRBJ1-3; V: TRBV5-1; D: -; CDR3: CASSLTPGGDSGNTIYF
J: TRBJ1-5; V: TRBV7-2; D: -; CDR3: CASSSAPYRGPRGNQPQHF
J: TRBJ1-1; V: TRBV27; D: -; CDR3: CASSSYQGNTEAFF
J: TRBJ2-2; V: TRBV11-2; D: -; CDR3: CASSLTVSGNTGELFF
J: TRBJ2-5; V: TRBV5-1; D: -; CDR3: CASSFNSVQETQYF
J: TRBJ2-1; V: TRBV27; D: -; CDR3: CASSLRGSRGDEQFF
J: TRBJ1-1; V: TRBV6-1; D: -; CDR3: CASSEEWGRSNTEAFF
J: TRBJ1-4; V: TRBV28; D: TRBD1; CDR3: CATRGTGDEKLFF
J: TRBJ2-1; V: TRBV13; D: -; CDR3: CASSLGLDFDNEQFF
J: TRBJ2-2; V: TRBV30; D: TRBD2; CDR3: CAWSVLASGRRGGRNTGELFF
J: TRBJ2-3; V: TRBV5-4; D: -; CDR3: CASSSGGRASTDTQYF
J: TRBJ2-4; V: TRBV7-2; D: -; CDR3: CASSLGGLAKNIQYF
J: TRBJ1-3; V: TRBV7-3; D: -; CDR3: CASSFRGGDTIYF
J: TRBJ2-6; V: TRBV2; D: -; CDR3: CASSVSGANVLTF
J: TRBJ2-2; V: TRBV28; D: -; CDR3: CASSALRGNTGELFF
J: TRBJ2-1; V: TRBV2; D: TRBD1; CDR3: CASSLQGVEFF
J: TRBJ2-5; V: TRBV19; D: -; CDR3: CASSIRTNQETQYF
J: TRBJ2-1; V: TRBV5-1; D: -; CDR3: CASSLQGLGNEQFF
J: TRBJ1-2; V: TRBV6-6; D: TRBD1; CDR3: CASSDRTGTGYGYTF
J: TRBJ2-3; V: TRBV21-1; D: -; CDR3: CASSTYRGTTDTQYF
J: TRBJ2-7; V: TRBV18; D: -; CDR3: CASSPATLTYEQYF
J: TRBJ2-1; V: TRBV7-6; D: -; CDR3: CASSLGVHEQFF
J: TRBJ1-1; V: TRBV28; D: -; CDR3: CASRGDRFLNTEAFF
J: TRBJ2-1; V: TRBV2; D: -; CDR3: CASSELASEYNEQFF
J: TRBJ1-1; V: TRBV5-1; D: TRBD1; CDR3: CASSFTQGDTEAFF
J: TRBJ2-5; V: TRBV19; D: -; CDR3: CASSIAGRRETQYF
J: TRBJ2-1; V: TRBV28; D: -; CDR3: CATSVVGNEQFF
J: TRBJ1-2; V: TRBV7-2; D: -; CDR3: CASSLAGPLYGYTF
J: TRBJ1-4; V: TRBV19; D: -; CDR3: CASSKGRRSTSTNEKLFF
J: TRBJ2-1; V: TRBV5-1; D: TRBD2; CDR3: CASSLGLAGWGEQFF
J: TRBJ1-2; V: TRBV6-1; D: -; CDR3: CASRKINYGYTF
J: TRBJ2-7; V: TRBV15; D: TRBD2; CDR3: CATSKGGNLEQYF
J: TRBJ2-3; V: TRBV5-5; D: -; CDR3: CASSSGHRTDTQYF
J: TRBJ1-4; V: TRBV28; D: TRBD1; CDR3: CASSLGQATNEKLFF
J: TRBJ2-2; V: TRBV2; D: TRBD1; CDR3: CASGDAGGDTGELFF
J: TRBJ2-3; V: TRBV7-8; D: -; CDR3: CASSPRTRTSTDTQYF
J: TRBJ2-3; V: TRBV5-1; D: -; CDR3: CASSSDFYTQYF
J: TRBJ2-1; V: TRBV11-3; D: TRBD2; CDR3: CASSRRTLTSGANNEQFF
J: TRBJ2-2; V: TRBV5-5; D: -; CDR3: CASSFHGGVGELFF
J: TRBJ2-3; V: TRBV2; D: -; CDR3: CASTRGDGDTQYF
J: TRBJ1-5; V: TRBV19; D: -; CDR3: CASSIDPNQPQHF
J: TRBJ2-7; V: TRBV7-8; D: -; CDR3: CASSSRTDYEQYF
J: TRBJ2-1; V: TRBV7-3; D: TRBD2; CDR3: CASSPQPSSGSSYNEQFF
J: TRBJ1-5; V: TRBV18; D: -; CDR3: CASSPPGRGQPQHF